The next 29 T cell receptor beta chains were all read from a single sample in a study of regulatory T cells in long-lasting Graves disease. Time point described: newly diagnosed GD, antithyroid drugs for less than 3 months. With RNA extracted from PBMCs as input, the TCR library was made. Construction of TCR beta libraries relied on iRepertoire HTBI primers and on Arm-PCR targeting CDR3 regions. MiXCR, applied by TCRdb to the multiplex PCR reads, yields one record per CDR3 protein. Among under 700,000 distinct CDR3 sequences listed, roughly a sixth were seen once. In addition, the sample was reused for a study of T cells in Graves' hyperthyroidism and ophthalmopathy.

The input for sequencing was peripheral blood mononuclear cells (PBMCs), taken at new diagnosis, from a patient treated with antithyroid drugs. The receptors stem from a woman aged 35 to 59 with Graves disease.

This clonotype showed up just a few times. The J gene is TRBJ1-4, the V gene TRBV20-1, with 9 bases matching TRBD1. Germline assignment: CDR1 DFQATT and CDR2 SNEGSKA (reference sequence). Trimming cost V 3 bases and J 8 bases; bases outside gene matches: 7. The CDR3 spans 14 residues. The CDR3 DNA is TGCAGTGCTAGCAATACAGGGGGCCGAGAAAAACTGTTTTTT. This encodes CSASNTGGREKLFF.

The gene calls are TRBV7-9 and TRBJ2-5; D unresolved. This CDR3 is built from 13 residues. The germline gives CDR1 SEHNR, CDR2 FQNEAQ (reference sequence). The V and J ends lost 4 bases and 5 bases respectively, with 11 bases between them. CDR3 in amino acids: CASSSSVGETQYF. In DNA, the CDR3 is TGTGCCAGCAGCTCCTCGGTGGGTGAGACCCAGTACTTC. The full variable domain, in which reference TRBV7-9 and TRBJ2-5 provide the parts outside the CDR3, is DTGVSQNPRHKITKRGQNVTFRCDPISEHNRLYWYRQTLGQGPEFLTYFQNEAQLEKSRLLSDRFSAERPKGSFSTLEIQRTEQGDSAMYLCASSSSVGETQYFGPGTRLLVL.

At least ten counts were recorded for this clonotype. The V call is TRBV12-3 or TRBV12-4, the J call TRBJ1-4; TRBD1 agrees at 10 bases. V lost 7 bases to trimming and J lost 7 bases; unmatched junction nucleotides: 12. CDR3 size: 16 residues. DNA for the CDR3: TGTGCCAGCACCCACCCGGGGGGACAGGGGTCTGAAAAACTGTTTTTT. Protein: CASTHPGGQGSEKLFF.

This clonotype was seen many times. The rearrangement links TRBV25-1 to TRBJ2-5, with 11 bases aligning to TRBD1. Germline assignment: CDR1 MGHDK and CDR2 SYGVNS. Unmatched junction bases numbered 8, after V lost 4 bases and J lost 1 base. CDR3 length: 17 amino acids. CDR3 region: CASSAPPGTGGQETQYF. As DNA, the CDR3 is TGTGCCAGCAGTGCCCCCCCCGGGACAGGGGGCCAAGAGACCCAGTACTTC.

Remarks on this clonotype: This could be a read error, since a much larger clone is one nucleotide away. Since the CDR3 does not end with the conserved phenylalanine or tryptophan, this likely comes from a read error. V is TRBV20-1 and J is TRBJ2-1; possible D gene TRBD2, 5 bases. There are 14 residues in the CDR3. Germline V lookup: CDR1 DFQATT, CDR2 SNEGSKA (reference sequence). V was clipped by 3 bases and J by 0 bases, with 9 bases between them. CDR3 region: CSASGESSYNEQFS. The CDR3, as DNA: TGCAGTGCTAGCGGGGAGAGCTCCTACAATGAGCAGTTCTCC.

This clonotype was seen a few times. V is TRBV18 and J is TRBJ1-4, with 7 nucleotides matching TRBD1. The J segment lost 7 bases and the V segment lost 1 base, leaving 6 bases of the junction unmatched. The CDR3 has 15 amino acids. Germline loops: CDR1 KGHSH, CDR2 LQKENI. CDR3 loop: CASSPRVGGGEKLFF. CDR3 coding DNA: TGTGCCAGCTCACCACGCGTAGGGGGCGGTGAAAAACTGTTTTTT.

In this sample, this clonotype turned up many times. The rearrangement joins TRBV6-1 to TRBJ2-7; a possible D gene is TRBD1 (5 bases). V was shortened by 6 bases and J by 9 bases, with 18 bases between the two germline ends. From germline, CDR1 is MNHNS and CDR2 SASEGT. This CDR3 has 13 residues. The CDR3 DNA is TGTGCCAGCAGAGAGATTGGACAACCCAGGCAGTACTTC. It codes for CASREIGQPRQYF.

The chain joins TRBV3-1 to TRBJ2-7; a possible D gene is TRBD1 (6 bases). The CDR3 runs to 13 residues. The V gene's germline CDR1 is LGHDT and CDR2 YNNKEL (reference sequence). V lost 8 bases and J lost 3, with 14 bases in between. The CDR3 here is CASAAADSYEQYF. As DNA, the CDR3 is TGTGCCAGCGCCGCCGCGGACAGCTACGAGCAGTACTTC.

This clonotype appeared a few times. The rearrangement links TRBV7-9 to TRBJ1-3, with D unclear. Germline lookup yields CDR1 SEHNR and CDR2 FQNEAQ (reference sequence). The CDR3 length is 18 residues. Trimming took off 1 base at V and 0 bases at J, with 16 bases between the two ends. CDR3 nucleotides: TGTGCCAGCAGCTTAGAGGTGAGGAGGCGGCCCTCTGGAAACACCATATATTTT. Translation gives CASSLEVRRRPSGNTIYF.

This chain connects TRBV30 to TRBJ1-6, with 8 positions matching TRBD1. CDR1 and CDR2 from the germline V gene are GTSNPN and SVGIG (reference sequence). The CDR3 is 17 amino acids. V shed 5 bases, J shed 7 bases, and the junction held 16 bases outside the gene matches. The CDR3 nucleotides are TGTGCCTGGGGGGGGGACCCTCCGGGACAGGTAAATTCACCCCTCCACTTT. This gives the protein CAWGGDPPGQVNSPLHF.

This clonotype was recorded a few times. The CDR3 nucleotides read TGTGCCAGCCAATTCTCAGGGATGGAAAAACTGTTTTTT. Translated, it gives CASQFSGMEKLFF. The gene calls are TRBV7-2 and TRBJ1-4, with a possible D match to TRBD1 (5 bases). Germline V CDR1 and CDR2: SGHTA, FQGNSA. V lost 8 bases and J lost 8, with 15 bases in between. The CDR3 sequence is 13 residues long.

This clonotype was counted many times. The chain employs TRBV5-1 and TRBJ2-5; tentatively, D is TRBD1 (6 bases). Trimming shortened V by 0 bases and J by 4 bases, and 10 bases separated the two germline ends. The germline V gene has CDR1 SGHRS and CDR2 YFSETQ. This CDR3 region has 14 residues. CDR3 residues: CASSLVQGRETQYF. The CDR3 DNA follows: TGCGCCAGCAGCTTGGTACAGGGAAGAGAGACCCAGTACTTC.

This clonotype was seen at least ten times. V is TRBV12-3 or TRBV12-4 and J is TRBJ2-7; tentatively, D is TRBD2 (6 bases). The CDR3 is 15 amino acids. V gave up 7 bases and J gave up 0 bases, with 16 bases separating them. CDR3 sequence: CASTAEGRTSYEQYF. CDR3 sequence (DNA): TGTGCCAGCACCGCGGAGGGACGGACCTCCTACGAGCAGTACTTC.

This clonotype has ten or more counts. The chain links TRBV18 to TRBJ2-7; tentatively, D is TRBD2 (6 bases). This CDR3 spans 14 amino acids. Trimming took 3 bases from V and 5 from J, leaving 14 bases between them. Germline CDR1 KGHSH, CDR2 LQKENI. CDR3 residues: CASSPGGERNEQYF. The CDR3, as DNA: TGTGCCAGCTCACCCGGCGGGGAGCGTAACGAGCAGTACTTC.

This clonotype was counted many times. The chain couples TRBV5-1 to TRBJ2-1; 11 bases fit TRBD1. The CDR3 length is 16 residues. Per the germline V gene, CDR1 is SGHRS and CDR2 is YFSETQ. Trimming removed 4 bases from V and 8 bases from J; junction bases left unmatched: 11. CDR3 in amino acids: CASSATGTGGPDEQFF. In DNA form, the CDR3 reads TGCGCCAGCAGCGCCACCGGGACAGGGGGTCCGGATGAGCAGTTCTTC.

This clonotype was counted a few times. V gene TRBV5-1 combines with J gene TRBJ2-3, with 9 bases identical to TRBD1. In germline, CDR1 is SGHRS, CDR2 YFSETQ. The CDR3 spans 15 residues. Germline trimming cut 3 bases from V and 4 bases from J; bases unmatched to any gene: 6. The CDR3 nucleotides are TGCGCCAGCAGCTACCGGGACAGGGCATCAGATACGCAGTATTTT. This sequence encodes CASSYRDRASDTQYF. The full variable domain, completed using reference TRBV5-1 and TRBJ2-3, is KAGVTQTPRYLIKTRGQQVTLSCSPISGHRSVSWYQQTPGQGLQFLFEYFSETQRNKGNFPGRFSGRQFSNSRSEMNVSTLELGDSALYLCASSYRDRASDTQYFGPGTRLTVL.

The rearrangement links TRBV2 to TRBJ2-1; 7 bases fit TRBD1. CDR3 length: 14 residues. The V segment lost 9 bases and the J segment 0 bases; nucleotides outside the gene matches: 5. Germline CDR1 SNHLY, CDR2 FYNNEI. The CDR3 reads CASGDRVSYNEQFF. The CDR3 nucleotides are TGTGCCAGTGGTGACAGGGTCTCCTACAATGAGCAGTTCTTC.

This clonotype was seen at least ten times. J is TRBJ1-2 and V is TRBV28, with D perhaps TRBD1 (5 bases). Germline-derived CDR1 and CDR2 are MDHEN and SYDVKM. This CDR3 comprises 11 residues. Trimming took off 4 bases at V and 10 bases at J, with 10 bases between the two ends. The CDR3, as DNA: TGTGCCAGCAGTTCACAGGCGGACTACACCTTC. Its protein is CASSSQADYTF.

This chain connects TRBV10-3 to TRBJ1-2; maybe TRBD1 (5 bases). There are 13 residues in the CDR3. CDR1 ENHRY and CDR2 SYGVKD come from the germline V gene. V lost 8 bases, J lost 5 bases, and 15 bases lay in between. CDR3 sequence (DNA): TGTGCCATCGCCACGGGACGGGCATATGGCTACACCTTC. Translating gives CAIATGRAYGYTF.

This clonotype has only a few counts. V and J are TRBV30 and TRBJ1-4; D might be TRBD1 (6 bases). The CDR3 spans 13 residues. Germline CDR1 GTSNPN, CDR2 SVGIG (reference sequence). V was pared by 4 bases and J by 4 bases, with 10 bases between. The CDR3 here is CAWNGQLNEKLFF. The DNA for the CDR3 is TGTGCCTGGAACGGACAGCTTAATGAAAAACTGTTTTTT. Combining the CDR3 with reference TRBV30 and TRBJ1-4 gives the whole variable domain SQTIHQWPATLVQPVGSPLSLECTVEGTSNPNLYWYRQAAGRGLQLLFYSVGIGQISSEVPQNLSASRPQDRQFILSSKKLLLSDSGFYLCAWNGQLNEKLFFGSGTQLSVL.

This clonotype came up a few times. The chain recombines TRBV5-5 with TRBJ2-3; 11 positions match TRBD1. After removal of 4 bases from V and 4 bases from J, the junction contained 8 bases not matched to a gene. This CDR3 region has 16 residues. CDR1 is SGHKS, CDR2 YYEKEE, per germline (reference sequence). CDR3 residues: CASSPRDRGLSDTQYF. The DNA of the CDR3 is TGTGCCAGCAGCCCCCGGGACAGGGGGTTATCAGATACGCAGTATTTT.

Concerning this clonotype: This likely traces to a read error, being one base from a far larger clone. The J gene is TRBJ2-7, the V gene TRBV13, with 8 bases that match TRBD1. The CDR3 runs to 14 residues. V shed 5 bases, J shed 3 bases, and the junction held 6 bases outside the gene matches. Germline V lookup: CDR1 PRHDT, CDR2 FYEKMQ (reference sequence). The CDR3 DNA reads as TGTGCCAGCAGCCCCGGACAGGGATGCTACGAGCAGTACTTC. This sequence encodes CASSPGQGCYEQYF. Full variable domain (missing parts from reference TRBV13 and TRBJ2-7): AAGVIQSPRHLIKEKRETATLKCYPIPRHDTVYWYQQGPGQDPQFLISFYEKMQSDKGSIPDRFSAQQFSDYHSELNMSSLELGDSALYFCASSPGQGCYEQYFGPGTRLTVT.

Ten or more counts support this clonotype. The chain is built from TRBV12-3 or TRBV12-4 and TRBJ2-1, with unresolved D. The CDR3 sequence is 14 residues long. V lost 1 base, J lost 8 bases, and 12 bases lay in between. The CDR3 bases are TGTGCCAGCAGTTTAGAGGTTACAACGGATGAGCAGTTCTTC. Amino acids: CASSLEVTTDEQFF.

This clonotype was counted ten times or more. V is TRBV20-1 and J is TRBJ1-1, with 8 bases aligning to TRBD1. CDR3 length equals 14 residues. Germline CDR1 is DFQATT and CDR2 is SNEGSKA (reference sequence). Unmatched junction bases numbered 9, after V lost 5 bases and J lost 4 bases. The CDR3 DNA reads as TGCAGTGCTGGTGGAGGACAGGGCTTCACTGAAGCTTTCTTT. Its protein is CSAGGGQGFTEAFF.

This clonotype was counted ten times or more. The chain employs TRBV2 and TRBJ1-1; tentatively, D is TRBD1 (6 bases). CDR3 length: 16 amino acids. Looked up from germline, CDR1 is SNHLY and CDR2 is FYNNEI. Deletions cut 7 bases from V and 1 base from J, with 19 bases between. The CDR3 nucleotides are TGTGCCAGCACCCAAGAGGGGGGAAGGGGGAACACTGAAGCTTTCTTT. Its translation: CASTQEGGRGNTEAFF.

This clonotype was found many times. CDR3: CASRWDTSTNEKLFF. CDR3 coding DNA: TGTGCCAGCAGGTGGGACACCTCAACTAATGAAAAACTGTTTTTT. The chain uses TRBV12-3 or TRBV12-4 and TRBJ1-4; D possibly corresponds to TRBD1 (6 bases). Trimming stripped 6 bases from V and 0 bases from J, with 11 bases between. This CDR3 contains 15 residues.

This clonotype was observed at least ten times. The CDR3 protein is CASTGTGSKSRAFF. The CDR3 nucleotides are TGTGCCAGCACTGGGACAGGGTCAAAAAGTCGAGCTTTCTTT. The gene calls are TRBV2 and TRBJ1-1, with 9 bases matching TRBD1. The CDR3 totals 14 residues. V shed 7 bases, J shed 10 bases, and the junction held 13 bases outside the gene matches. Per germline, CDR1 SNHLY and CDR2 FYNNEI.

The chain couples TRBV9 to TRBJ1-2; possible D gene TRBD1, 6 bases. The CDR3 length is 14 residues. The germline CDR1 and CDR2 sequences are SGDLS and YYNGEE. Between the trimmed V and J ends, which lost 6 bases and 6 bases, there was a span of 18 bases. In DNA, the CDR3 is TGTGCCAGCAACCCTCGGGGGCCCTTCGATGGCTACACCTTC. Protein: CASNPRGPFDGYTF.

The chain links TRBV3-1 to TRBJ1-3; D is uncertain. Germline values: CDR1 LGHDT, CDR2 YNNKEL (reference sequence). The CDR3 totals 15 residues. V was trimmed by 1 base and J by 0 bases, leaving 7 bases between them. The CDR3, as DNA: TGTGCCAGCAGCCAAGTGGCGAGCTCTGGAAACACCATATATTTT. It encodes CASSQVASSGNTIYF.